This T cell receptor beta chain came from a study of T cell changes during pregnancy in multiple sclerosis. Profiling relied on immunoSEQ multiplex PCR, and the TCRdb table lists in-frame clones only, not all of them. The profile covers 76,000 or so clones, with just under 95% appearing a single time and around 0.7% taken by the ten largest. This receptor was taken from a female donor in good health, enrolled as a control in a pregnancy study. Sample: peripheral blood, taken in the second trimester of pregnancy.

DNA of the CDR3: TGCGCCAGCAGCTTGGACACAGACAGCTCCTACAATGAGCAGTTCTTC. Its protein product is CASSLDTDSSYNEQFF. The rearrangement uses TRBV5-1 and TRBJ2-1; tentatively, D is TRBD1 (5 bases). Germline V gene lookup returns CDR1 SGHRS and CDR2 YFSETQ. The CDR3 length is 16 residues. The germline V and J ends were trimmed by 0 bases and 0 bases, with 10 bases remaining between them.